This T cell receptor beta chain was captured in a study of CD8+ T cells in alopecia areata. Study-level information: Treated patients received oral tofacitinib, 5 to 10 mg twice daily. Scoring treated patients' severity relied on the percentage of scalp area affected.

Turning to this clone: Its antigen is not known.

Reverse transcription of extracted RNA yielded cDNA, which provided the sequencing template. Clones were sequenced by immunoSEQ multiplex PCR, and TCRdb holds only the in-frame ones, with some missing. The data hold about 140,000 clones, with 85% to 90% observed a single time. The study, taken as a whole, reports: Tofacitinib produced a significant decrease in scalp clonality and in expanded CD8+ clones among the top 100.

This sample's treatment: oral pan-JAK inhibitor, 5-10 mg twice daily. Sampling of alopecia areata patients yielded lesional scalp punch biopsies as well as peripheral blood. CDR3 size: 12 residues. The germline CDR1 and CDR2 sequences are MRHNA and SNTAGT. The V and J ends lost 7 bases and 2 bases respectively, with 7 bases between them. V is TRBV6-4 and J is TRBJ2-3, with unresolved D. The sample here was CD8+ T cells sorted from blood, taken at week 4, from a patient treated with tofacitinib. The origin of this receptor is a human donor with alopecia areata. CDR3 residues: CASNKVTDTQYF. The CDR3 DNA sequence: TGTGCCAGCAACAAGGTCACAGATACGCAGTATTTT.